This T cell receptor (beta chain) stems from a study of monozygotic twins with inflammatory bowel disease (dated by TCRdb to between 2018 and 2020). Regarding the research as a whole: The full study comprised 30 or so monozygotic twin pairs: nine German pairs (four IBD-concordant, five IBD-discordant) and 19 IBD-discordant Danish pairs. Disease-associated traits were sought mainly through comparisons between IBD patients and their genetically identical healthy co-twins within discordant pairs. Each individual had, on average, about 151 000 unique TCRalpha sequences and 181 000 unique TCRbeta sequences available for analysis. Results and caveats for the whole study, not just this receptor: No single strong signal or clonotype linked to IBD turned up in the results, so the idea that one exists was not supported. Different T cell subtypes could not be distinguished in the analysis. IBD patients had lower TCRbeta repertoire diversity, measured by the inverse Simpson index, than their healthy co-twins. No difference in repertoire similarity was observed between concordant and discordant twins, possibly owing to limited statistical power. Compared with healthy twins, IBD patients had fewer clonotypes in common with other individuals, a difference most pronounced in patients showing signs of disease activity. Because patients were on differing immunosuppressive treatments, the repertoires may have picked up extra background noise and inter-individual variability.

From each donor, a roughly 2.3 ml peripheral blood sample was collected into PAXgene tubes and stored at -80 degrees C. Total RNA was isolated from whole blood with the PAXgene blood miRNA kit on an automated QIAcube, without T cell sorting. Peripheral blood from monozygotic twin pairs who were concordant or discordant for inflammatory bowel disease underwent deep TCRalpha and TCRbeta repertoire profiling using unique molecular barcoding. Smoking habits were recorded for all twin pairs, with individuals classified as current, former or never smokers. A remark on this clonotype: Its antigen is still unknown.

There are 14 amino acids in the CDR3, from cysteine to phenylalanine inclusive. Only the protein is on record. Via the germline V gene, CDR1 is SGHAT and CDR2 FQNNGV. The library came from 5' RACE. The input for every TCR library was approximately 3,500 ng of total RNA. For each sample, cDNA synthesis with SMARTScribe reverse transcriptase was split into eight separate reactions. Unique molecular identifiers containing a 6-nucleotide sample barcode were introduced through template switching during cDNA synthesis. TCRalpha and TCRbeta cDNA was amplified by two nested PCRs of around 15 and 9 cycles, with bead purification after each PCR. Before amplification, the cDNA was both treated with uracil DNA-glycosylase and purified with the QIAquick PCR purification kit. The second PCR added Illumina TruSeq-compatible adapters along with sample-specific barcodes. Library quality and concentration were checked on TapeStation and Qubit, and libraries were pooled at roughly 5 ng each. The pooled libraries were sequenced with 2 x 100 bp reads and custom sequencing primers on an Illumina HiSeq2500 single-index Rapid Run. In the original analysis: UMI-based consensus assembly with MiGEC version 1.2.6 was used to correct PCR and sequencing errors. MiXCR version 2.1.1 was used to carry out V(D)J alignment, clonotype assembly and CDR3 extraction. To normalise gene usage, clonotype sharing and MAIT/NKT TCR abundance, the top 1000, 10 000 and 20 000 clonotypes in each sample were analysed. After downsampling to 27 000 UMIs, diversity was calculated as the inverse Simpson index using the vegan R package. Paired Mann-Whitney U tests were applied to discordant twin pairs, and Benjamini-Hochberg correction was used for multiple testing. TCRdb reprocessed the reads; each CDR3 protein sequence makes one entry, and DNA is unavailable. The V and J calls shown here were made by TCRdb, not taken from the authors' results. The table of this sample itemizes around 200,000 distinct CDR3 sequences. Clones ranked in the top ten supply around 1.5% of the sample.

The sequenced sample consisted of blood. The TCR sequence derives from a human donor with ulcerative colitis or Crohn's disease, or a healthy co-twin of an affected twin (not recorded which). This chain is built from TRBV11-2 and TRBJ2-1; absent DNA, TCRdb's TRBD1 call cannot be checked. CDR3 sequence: CASSLRRPLGEQFF.